The 22 T cell receptor beta chains below were found in one sample sequenced in a study of blood T cell repertoires in COVID-19 (dated by TCRdb to about 2020). The protocol used for the library was the immunoSEQ multiplex PCR assay. TCRdb obtained this table from immuneACCESS and retained in-frame rearrangements with V and J assigned. These tables miss some clones; where compared with another copy, unresolved V genes account for less than half of the shortfall, and the remainder is unexplained. This sample lists about 78,000 clones; 86% were detected once. The ten top clones hold around 1.9% of the sample. Sequenced: peripheral blood. Every receptor here comes from a woman in her sixties or seventies with acute or convalescent COVID-19.

The chain employs TRBV28 and TRBJ2-3, with 8 bases that match TRBD1. The CDR3 spans 13 residues. The trim removed 8 bases at V and 6 bases at J, leaving 7 bases unmatched. Looked up from germline, CDR1 is MDHEN and CDR2 is SYDVKM. In DNA, the CDR3 is TGTGCCAGCCGGACAGGGACATCGGATACGCAGTATTTT. Protein: CASRTGTSDTQYF.

The chain uses TRBV28 and TRBJ2-1, with 7 bases that match TRBD2. The length of the CDR3 is 15 residues. With V trimmed by 2 bases and J by 0 bases, 1 base remained unmatched. Germline lookup yields CDR1 MDHEN and CDR2 SYDVKM. The CDR3 protein is CASSLGGGSYNEQFF. The CDR3, as DNA: TGTGCCAGCAGTTTAGGCGGGGGCTCCTACAATGAGCAGTTCTTC.

The count of this clone is one. This chain links TRBV28 with TRBJ2-3, with 8 bases identical to TRBD1. The CDR3 sequence is 15 residues long. The trim removed 6 bases at V and 1 base at J, leaving 6 bases unmatched. Germline-derived CDR1 and CDR2 are MDHEN and SYDVKM. CDR3: CASSLGTGGTDTQYF. In DNA, the CDR3 is TGTGCCAGCAGCCTAGGGACAGGAGGCACAGATACGCAGTATTTT. The full variable domain, its missing parts supplied by reference TRBV28 and TRBJ2-3, is DVKVTQSSRYLVKRTGEKVFLECVQDMDHENMFWYRQDPGLGLRLIYFSYDVKMKEKGDIPEGYSVSREKKERFSLILESASTNQTSMYLCASSLGTGGTDTQYFGPGTRLTVL.

This chain uses TRBV27 with TRBJ1-1; no firm D call. The germline CDR1 and CDR2 sequences are MNHEY and SMNVEV (reference sequence). The CDR3 has 15 amino acids. Trimming left V 3 bases short and J 8 bases short, with 19 bases between. The DNA of the CDR3 is TGTGCCAGCAGTTTCTCTGGGGAGAGTTTTTTGGAAGCTTTCTTT. This gives the protein CASSFSGESFLEAFF.

This sequence joins TRBV5-1 and TRBJ2-2; 7 positions match TRBD1. From germline, CDR1 is SGHRS and CDR2 YFSETQ. The CDR3 has 15 amino acids. J gave up 3 bases and V 4 bases, and 6 bases lay outside the gene matches. CDR3 DNA: TGCGCCAGCAGCACCGGGCAGGGGGACACCGGGGAGCTGTTTTTT. This gives the protein CASSTGQGDTGELFF. The full variable domain, its missing parts supplied by reference TRBV5-1 and TRBJ2-2, is KAGVTQTPRYLIKTRGQQVTLSCSPISGHRSVSWYQQTPGQGLQFLFEYFSETQRNKGNFPGRFSGRQFSNSRSEMNVSTLELGDSALYLCASSTGQGDTGELFFGEGSRLTVL.

The V and J genes are TRBV14 and TRBJ2-2, with 12 bases identical to TRBD2. The trim removed 4 bases at V and 6 bases at J, leaving 6 bases unmatched. Germline V gene sequence: CDR1 SGHDN, CDR2 FVKESK. The length of the CDR3 is 16 residues. The CDR3 DNA reads as TGTGCCAGCAGCCGTAGACTAGCGGGAGACCCCGGGGAGCTGTTTTTT. Translated, it gives CASSRRLAGDPGELFF.

The CDR3 DNA follows: TGTGCCAGCAACCCGGGACAGGGGATTGGAGATACGCAGTATTTT. Translating gives CASNPGQGIGDTQYF. The chain employs TRBV7-9 and TRBJ2-3; 10 nucleotides align to TRBD1. J was trimmed by 5 bases and V by 7 bases; bases with no gene match: 9. This CDR3 comprises 15 residues. CDR1 is SEHNR, CDR2 FQNEAQ, per germline (reference sequence). Full variable domain (remainder filled in from reference TRBV7-9 and TRBJ2-3): DTGVSQNPRHKITKRGQNVTFRCDPISEHNRLYWYRQTLGQGPEFLTYFQNEAQLEKSRLLSDRFSAERPKGSFSTLEIQRTEQGDSAMYLCASNPGQGIGDTQYFGPGTRLTVL.

For this clone: The sample contains more than one DNA sequence encoding this CDR3. V is TRBV6-5 and J is TRBJ1-1; 9 bases agree with TRBD1. V dropped 2 bases and J dropped 8; count of bases not matched to a gene: 3. This CDR3 contains 13 residues. Looked up from germline, CDR1 is MNHEY and CDR2 is SVGAGI. This CDR3 is CASSYRDRDEAFF. The CDR3 nucleotides read TGTGCCAGCAGTTACCGGGACAGGGACGAAGCTTTCTTT.

This chain connects TRBV7-9 to TRBJ2-1, with 9 bases aligning to TRBD1. V was clipped by 0 bases and J by 3 bases; unmatched bases: 6. The CDR3 extends over 17 amino acids. Germline V CDR1 and CDR2: SEHNR, FQNEAQ (reference sequence). CDR3 nucleotide sequence: TGTGCCAGCAGCTTAGCTCGCCCGGGACAGGGCTACAATGAGCAGTTCTTC. Residues: CASSLARPGQGYNEQFF.

The V and J genes are TRBV12-3 or TRBV12-4 and TRBJ2-1; no clear D gene. The ends were cut back, 3 bases at V and 9 bases at J, with 6 bases in the middle. This CDR3 has 11 residues. CDR3 DNA sequence: TGTGCCAGCAGTTTGATGGCTGAGCAGTTCTTC. Amino acid sequence: CASSLMAEQFF.

This chain connects TRBV27 to TRBJ2-7; a possible D gene is TRBD1 (6 bases). V shed 4 bases and J shed 3 bases, with 13 bases lying between them. This CDR3 is built from 14 residues. The germline gives CDR1 MNHEY, CDR2 SMNVEV (reference sequence). Written as DNA, the CDR3 is TGTGCCAGCAGTTATGACAGGTTTCGCTACGAGCAGTACTTC. It translates to CASSYDRFRYEQYF.

The chain has TRBV9 and TRBJ1-5; D may be TRBD1 (6 bases). Trimming took 3 bases from V and 3 from J, leaving 13 bases between them. Germline CDR1 is SGDLS and CDR2 is YYNGEE. The CDR3 totals 15 residues. Written as DNA, the CDR3 is TGTGCCAGCAGCGAAGGATCAGGGGTCAATCAGCCCCAGCATTTT. Translating it yields CASSEGSGVNQPQHF. Together with reference TRBV9 and TRBJ1-5, the CDR3 gives the full variable domain: DSGVTQTPKHLITATGQRVTLRCSPRSGDLSVYWYQQSLDQGLQFLIQYYNGEERAKGNILERFSAQQFPDLHSELNLSSLELGDSALYFCASSEGSGVNQPQHFGDGTRLSIL.

This chain uses TRBV25-1 with TRBJ1-2; TRBD1 matches at 7 bases. Germline assignment: CDR1 MGHDK and CDR2 SYGVNS. The V gene end was trimmed by 3 bases and the J gene end by 6 bases; junction bases not matched to a gene: 4. The CDR3 covers 13 residues. The CDR3 DNA sequence: TGTGCCAGCAGTGACCACAGGGGCGATGGCTACACCTTC. As protein: CASSDHRGDGYTF.

The J gene is TRBJ2-7, the V gene TRBV6-2 or TRBV6-3; 8 bases match TRBD1. The CDR3 is 15 residues long. Germline CDR1 MNHEY, CDR2 SVGEGT. The junction had 6 bases not matched to a gene; V was cut back by 5 bases and J by 0 bases. CDR3 protein: CASSAGQGLSYEQYF. For the CDR3, the DNA is TGTGCCAGCAGTGCCGGACAGGGCCTCTCCTACGAGCAGTACTTC.

This rearrangement joins TRBV27 to TRBJ1-1; D call uncertain. This CDR3 has 13 amino acids. Germline V lookup: CDR1 MNHEY, CDR2 SMNVEV (reference sequence). V lost 3 bases to trimming and J lost 7 bases, with 12 bases between them. CDR3 loop: CASSLILGGEAFF. DNA for the CDR3: TGTGCCAGCAGTTTGATCCTTGGCGGTGAAGCTTTCTTT.

Only a few counts were recorded for this clone. DNA of the CDR3: TGTGCCAGCAGCGCCGGATCAGGGTGGACCTCGTCCAACTATGGCTACACCTTC. As protein: CASSAGSGWTSSNYGYTF. The rearrangement joins TRBV6-4 to TRBJ1-2, with D perhaps matching TRBD1 (5 bases). Germline CDR1 is MRHNA and CDR2 is SNTAGT. V was trimmed by 6 bases and J by 2 bases, leaving 25 bases between them. CDR3 length: 18 residues.

This rearrangement joins TRBV7-3 to TRBJ1-6; tentatively, D is TRBD1 (5 bases). Germline assignment: CDR1 SGHTA and CDR2 FQGTGA. V lost 2 bases and J 9 bases, leaving 14 bases between the germline ends. The CDR3 has 15 residues. The CDR3 DNA reads as TGTGCCAGCAGCTTAGGGTCAGGGATATCTTCACCCCTCCACTTT. Translation gives CASSLGSGISSPLHF.

The chain employs TRBV19 and TRBJ2-5; 7 bases are shared with TRBD2. V lost 3 bases to trimming and J lost 5 bases; unmatched junction nucleotides: 6. Germline V gene lookup returns CDR1 LNHDA and CDR2 SQIVND (reference sequence). This CDR3 has 14 amino acids. This CDR3 reads CASSMTSLAETQYF. The CDR3 DNA reads TGTGCCAGTAGTATGACTAGCTTAGCGGAGACCCAGTACTTC.

The chain couples TRBV24-1 to TRBJ1-2; D unresolved. Per the germline V gene, CDR1 is KGHDR and CDR2 is SFDVKD. The CDR3 sequence is 12 residues long. The V end lost 12 bases, the J end lost 1 base, and 11 bases lay between the germline ends. Written as DNA, the CDR3 is TGTGCCGTGGCAGGAAATAACTATGGCTACACCTTC. It translates to CAVAGNNYGYTF.

The chain combines TRBV6-2 or TRBV6-3 with TRBJ1-4; D call uncertain. The CDR3 is 12 residues long. Trimming took 5 bases from V and 8 from J, leaving 9 bases between them. Per germline, CDR1 MNHEY and CDR2 SVGEGT. The CDR3 loop reads CASSQPGEKLFF. CDR3 in DNA: TGTGCCAGCAGTCAGCCGGGGGAAAAACTGTTTTTT.

About this clone itself: Compared with germline, one end of the junction differs, possibly owing to a read error. The CDR3: CASSQDGDSGRPRIF. CDR3 sequence (DNA): TGTGCCAGCAGCCAAGACGGAGATAGCGGGAGGCCTCGGATCTTC. V usage is TRBV3-1 (or the pseudogene TRBV3-2) and J usage is TRBJ2-1; 10 bases are a match to TRBD2. CDR1 and CDR2 (germline): LGHDT, YNNKEL (reference sequence). This CDR3 has 15 amino acids.

The rearrangement uses TRBV30 and TRBJ1-2; TRBD1 might be the D (5 bases). The CDR3 consists of 12 residues. CDR1 GTSNPN and CDR2 SVGIG come from the germline V gene (reference sequence). V gave up 4 bases and J gave up 6 bases, with 12 bases separating them. The CDR3 DNA is TGTGCCTGGATGCAGGGATCCGATGGCTACACCTTC. Protein: CAWMQGSDGYTF.